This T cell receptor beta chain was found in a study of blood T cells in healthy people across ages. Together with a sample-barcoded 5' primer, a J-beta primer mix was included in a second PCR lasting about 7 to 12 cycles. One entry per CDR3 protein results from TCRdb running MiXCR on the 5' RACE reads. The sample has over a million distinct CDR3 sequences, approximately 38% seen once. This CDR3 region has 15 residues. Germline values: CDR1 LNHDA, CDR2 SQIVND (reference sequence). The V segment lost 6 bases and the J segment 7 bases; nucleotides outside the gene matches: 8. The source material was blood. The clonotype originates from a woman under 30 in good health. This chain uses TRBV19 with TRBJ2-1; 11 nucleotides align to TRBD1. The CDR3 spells CASSIIGTGGNEQFF. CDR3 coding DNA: TGTGCCAGTAGCATAATAGGGACAGGGGGGAATGAGCAGTTCTTC.